Listed below are T cell receptor beta chains from one sample, sequenced in a study of blood T cells in healthy people across ages. One entry per CDR3 protein, called by TCRdb with MiXCR from the 5' RACE reads. The sample has hundreds of thousands of distinct CDR3 sequences, over 40% seen once. The sequenced sample consisted of blood. The receptors stem from a woman at least 80 years old in good health. CDR3s include the opening cysteine and the closing phenylalanine or tryptophan.

V gene,CDR3 protein
TRBV12-3/TRBV12-4,CASSWRQLDAQYF
TRBV20-1,CSASTKETQYF
TRBV5-1,CASSREGFYEQYF
TRBV20-1,CSAERIGNEQLF
TRBV3-1,CASSQIGAGLYGYTF
TRBV5-1,CASSPGQPASEQFF
TRBV20-1,CSARSAGTPGGNEQYF
TRBV6-2/TRBV6-3,CASSWRASSYNEQFF
TRBV2,CASSEPSGVYQETQYF
TRBV5-5,CASSFGPQKTQYF
TRBV7-2,CASSLVAGAISQPQHF
TRBV12-3/TRBV12-4,CASSAPGRATPDTQYF
TRBV27,CASRGVGRNQPQHF
TRBV5-1,CASSLAVLAGDYEQYF
TRBV10-3,CAISDTTSGQETQYF
TRBV29-1,CSVASSGYGYTF
TRBV20-1,CSASTGTGSYEQYF
TRBV4-2,CASSLDFDRGYSPLHF
TRBV3-1,CASSPQETGDTQYF
TRBV7-3,CASSFSGPSHNEQFF
TRBV6-6,CASSFTPGLAANNEQFF
TRBV20-1,CSATPGPRVIKNIQYF
TRBV3-1,CASSRIQVDEKLFF
TRBV12-3/TRBV12-4,CASSLGGGGGKLFF
TRBV5-1,CASSFSGAGDASYEQYF
TRBV9,CASSRSQGDNTQYF
TRBV20-1,CSAREETATSGRGYEQYF
TRBV7-2,CASSLDPPAGAHNNEQFF
TRBV6-1,CASSEEEGTGSNEQFF
TRBV10-3,CAISRQGANTGELFF
TRBV20-1,CSARDIRGGFSNQPQHF
TRBV5-1,CASSRGQPNTEAFF
TRBV20-1,CSASLAGVLAGEDTQYF
TRBV7-2,CASARSDTGELFF
TRBV29-1,CSVGRFNVLTF
TRBV20-1,CSARPPTGELFF
TRBV19,CASSWGATSYNEQFF
TRBV18,CASSPRLAGGSTDTQYF
TRBV5-6,CASSLYLGTLNTEAFF
TRBV12-3/TRBV12-4,CASSPWTSGGTDTQYF
TRBV29-1,CSVPGWTGVNEQFF
TRBV29-1,CSVERDRGSYEQYF
TRBV7-9,CASSSGTDYEQYF